This entry lists 31 T cell receptor beta chains sequenced from one sample in a study of T cell responses to AZD1222 COVID-19 vaccine. Sequencing was performed with immunoSEQ multiplex PCR; in TCRdb, only in-frame clones are kept and a portion is missing. The table has around 180,000 clones, around 87% seen once. Sequencing used peripheral blood, obtained on day 0 of MenACWY control vaccination. The receptors here all came from an adult in good health.

A single count supports this clone. The chain has TRBV6-5 and TRBJ1-1, with D maybe TRBD1 (5 bases). The CDR3 covers 13 residues. Trimming removed 6 bases at V and 1 base at J, with 9 bases between. CDR1 is MNHEY, CDR2 SVGAGI, per germline. CDR3 DNA sequence: TGTGCCAGCAGAGCGGGGGGGAACACTGAAGCTTTCTTT. It translates to CASRAGGNTEAFF.

The chain links TRBV7-9 to TRBJ2-3; no clear D gene. The CDR3 is 16 residues long. Germline V lookup: CDR1 SEHNR, CDR2 FQNEAQ (reference sequence). Trimming took 5 bases from V and 4 from J, leaving 19 bases between them. This CDR3 is CASSRASMTSADTQYF. The CDR3 DNA follows: TGTGCCAGCAGCAGAGCGTCCATGACGTCGGCAGATACGCAGTATTTT.

The chain joins TRBV11-3 to TRBJ1-2; tentatively, D is TRBD1 (6 bases). Per germline, CDR1 SGHNT and CDR2 YENEEA. Trimming left V 0 bases short and J 0 bases short, with 17 bases between. The CDR3 spans 18 residues. The CDR3 DNA follows: TGTGCCAGCAGCTTAGAAATGGGTGGTGGGGGGCCTAACTATGGCTACACCTTC. This sequence encodes CASSLEMGGGGPNYGYTF.

The chain uses TRBV11-2 and TRBJ2-7, with no clear D. The germline V and J ends were trimmed by 5 bases and 2 bases, with 19 bases remaining between them. CDR1 and CDR2 (germline): SGHAT, FQNNGV. The CDR3 contains 16 residues. The CDR3 is CASSPLGSGGAYEQYF. DNA for the CDR3: TGTGCCAGCAGCCCCCTCGGTTCCGGCGGAGCCTACGAGCAGTACTTC.

This clone was seen more than once but under ten times. The chain is built from TRBV7-9 and TRBJ1-4; D may be TRBD1 (5 bases). The CDR3 runs 14 residues. V was pared by 0 bases and J by 8 bases, with 10 bases between. Germline V gives CDR1 SEHNR, CDR2 FQNEAQ (reference sequence). CDR3 region: CASSLARDGEKLFF. The CDR3 region has the DNA TGTGCCAGCAGCTTAGCCCGGGACGGGGAAAAACTGTTTTTT.

The CDR3 nucleotides read TGCGCCAGCAGCCAAGACTGGCCGGGGACCTACGAGCAGTACTTC. Its protein is CASSQDWPGTYEQYF. This rearrangement joins TRBV4-1 to TRBJ2-7, with D possibly being TRBD2 (5 bases). V was shortened by 0 bases and J by 2 bases, with 11 bases between the two germline ends. CDR3 length equals 15 residues. Germline-derived CDR1 and CDR2 are MGHRA and YSYEKL.

The chain is built from TRBV30 and TRBJ2-7, with 8 bases that match TRBD1. The CDR3 runs to 14 residues. With V trimmed by 2 bases and J by 7 bases, 10 bases remained unmatched. Germline-derived CDR1 and CDR2 are GTSNPN and SVGIG (reference sequence). CDR3 bases: TGTGCCTGGAGTAGCCCAGGGGGCGCGGGGGAGCAGTACTTC. This codes for CAWSSPGGAGEQYF.

This clone was seen only once. The CDR3 reads CASSSAGSGTKQYF. The CDR3 region has the DNA TGTGCCAGCAGTTCAGCGGGGAGCGGGACCAAGCAGTATTTT. The chain carries TRBV6-5 and TRBJ2-3; 7 bases are a match to TRBD2. The CDR3 length is 14 residues. With V trimmed by 4 bases and J by 11 bases, 12 bases remained unmatched. Germline V gene lookup returns CDR1 MNHEY and CDR2 SVGAGI.

The chain employs TRBV7-3 and TRBJ2-7, with unresolved D. Trimming pared 5 bases from V and 7 bases from J, leaving 15 bases between. Germline V lookup: CDR1 SGHTA, CDR2 FQGTGA. The CDR3 is 13 amino acids. The CDR3 region is CASSMTVVGEQYF. The CDR3 bases are TGTGCCAGCAGCATGACGGTCGTGGGGGAGCAGTACTTC.

The chain couples TRBV2 to TRBJ2-7; the D gene is possibly TRBD1 (5 bases). Germline CDR1 and CDR2: SNHLY and FYNNEI. The V and J ends lost 9 bases and 6 bases respectively, with 9 bases between them. This CDR3 spans 10 amino acids. In DNA, the CDR3 is TGTGCCAGGAACAGGTCCGAGCAGTACTTC. Translation gives CARNRSEQYF.

The CDR3 coding sequence is TGCACCAGCAGCCAAGATTTCCAGGGGGATTGTTCACCCCTCCACTTT. It translates to CTSSQDFQGDCSPLHF. This chain uses TRBV1 with TRBJ1-6; the table assigns TRBD1, which was not confirmed against the DNA. TRBV1 is annotated as a pseudogene. CDR3 size: 16 residues.

The chain uses TRBV7-8 and TRBJ2-3; D ambiguous. The CDR3 is 18 residues long. Germline values: CDR1 SGHVS, CDR2 FQNEAQ. Trimming removed 5 bases from V and 6 bases from J, with 27 bases in between. CDR3 loop: CASSLSSGSRRTGDTQYF. DNA for the CDR3: TGTGCCAGCAGCCTAAGTAGTGGCAGCCGAAGAACTGGGGATACGCAGTATTTT.

The DNA for the CDR3 is TGTGCCACCAGTGACCGGGACGGCTACAATGAGCAGTTCTTC. It yields the protein CATSDRDGYNEQFF. The V call is TRBV24-1, the J call TRBJ2-1; perhaps D is TRBD1 or TRBD2 (5 bases each). Trimming cost V 4 bases and J 3 bases, with 9 bases left between them. This CDR3 spans 14 amino acids. Germline V CDR1 and CDR2: KGHDR, SFDVKD.

The V call is TRBV7-3, the J call TRBJ2-3; D not resolved. Trimming left V 5 bases short and J 4 bases short, with 7 bases between. CDR1 and CDR2 from the germline V gene are SGHTA and FQGTGA. The CDR3 consists of 12 residues. CDR3 nucleotides: TGTGCCAGCAGCCCCGACCCAGATACGCAGTATTTT. Translated: CASSPDPDTQYF.

This clone is a singleton in its sample. V is TRBV18 and J is TRBJ2-5; 7 bases line up with TRBD2. Per the germline V gene, CDR1 is KGHSH and CDR2 is LQKENI. This CDR3 region has 14 residues. The J segment lost 3 bases and the V segment lost 3 bases, leaving 4 bases of the junction unmatched. The CDR3 loop reads CASSPLGGEETQYF. The CDR3 DNA sequence: TGTGCCAGCTCACCGTTGGGGGGGGAAGAGACCCAGTACTTC.

The rearrangement links TRBV6-7 to TRBJ2-7; 10 nucleotides agree with TRBD2. TRBV6-7 is recorded as an ORF, its role being uncertain. CDR3 length: 19 residues. The junction had 15 bases not matched to a gene; V was cut back by 0 bases and J by 4 bases. The CDR3 nucleotides are TGTGCCAGCAGTTACTCGGGGCTAGCGGGAGACCCGAAACTTTACGAGCAGTACTTC. It is translated as CASSYSGLAGDPKLYEQYF.

This chain uses TRBV5-1 with TRBJ2-1; D ambiguous. The CDR3 is 12 amino acids. Trimming took 0 bases from V and 10 from J, leaving 8 bases between them. Per the germline V gene, CDR1 is SGHRS and CDR2 is YFSETQ. The CDR3 bases are TGCGCCAGCAGCTTGGAAGAAGCGGAGCAGTTCTTC. It yields the protein CASSLEEAEQFF.

This sequence joins TRBV7-9 and TRBJ2-2; D is possibly TRBD1 (5 bases). V lost 2 bases and J lost 3, with 10 bases in between. The germline gives CDR1 SEHNR, CDR2 FQNEAQ (reference sequence). CDR3 length: 15 residues. This chain's CDR3 is CASSLTQGDTGELFF. The CDR3 DNA follows: TGTGCCAGCAGCTTAACCCAGGGCGACACCGGGGAGCTGTTTTTT.

The rearrangement links TRBV6-5 to TRBJ2-7; TRBD2 matches 8 bases. Losses at the gene ends were 4 bases for V and 3 bases for J; bases not matched to a gene: 2. CDR1 is MNHEY and CDR2 is SVGAGI in the germline V gene. There are 13 residues in the CDR3. The CDR3 DNA is TGTGCCAGCAGTTGGGCGGGGGGCTACGAGCAGTACTTC. As protein: CASSWAGGYEQYF.

The chain links TRBV6-6 to TRBJ2-3, with TRBD1 matching over 9 bases. The germline V gene encodes CDR1 MNHNY and CDR2 SVGAGI (reference sequence). There are 15 residues in the CDR3. The V segment lost 10 bases and the J segment 4 bases; nucleotides outside the gene matches: 12. CDR3 amino acids: CATLQGAQGADTQYF. The CDR3, as DNA: TGTGCCACACTACAGGGGGCGCAGGGCGCAGATACGCAGTATTTT.

The J gene is TRBJ1-2, the V gene TRBV6-1; D perhaps matches TRBD1 (6 bases). V was cut by 1 base and J by 4 bases, with 13 bases left in between. Germline-derived CDR1 and CDR2 are MNHNS and SASEGT. The length of the CDR3 is 15 residues. DNA for the CDR3: TGTGCCAGCAGTGAAGGGCCAACAGGGTTCTATGGCTACACCTTC. Translation gives CASSEGPTGFYGYTF.

This chain links TRBV10-1 with TRBJ1-2; a possible D gene is TRBD1 (5 bases). The CDR3 is made up of 14 amino acids. Trimming took 7 bases from V and 3 from J, leaving 15 bases between them. Germline values: CDR1 WNHNN, CDR2 SYGVQD (reference sequence). This CDR3 is CASTGGAHYYGYTF. The CDR3 bases are TGCGCCAGCACTGGAGGGGCACACTACTATGGCTACACCTTC.

This clone was detected a few times. The gene calls are TRBV10-1 and TRBJ1-5; weak D call: TRBD1 (6 bases). Germline V gene lookup returns CDR1 WNHNN and CDR2 SYGVQD (reference sequence). V lost 3 bases, J lost 0 bases, and 9 bases lay in between. CDR3 length: 15 amino acids. CDR3 amino acids: CASSDDRTSNQPQHF. As DNA, the CDR3 is TGCGCCAGCAGTGATGACAGGACTAGCAATCAGCCCCAGCATTTT.

This clone was seen only once. This chain connects TRBV11-2 to TRBJ2-3; D may be TRBD1 (5 bases). The germline CDR1 and CDR2 sequences are SGHAT and FQNNGV. Trimming removed 8 bases from V and 0 bases from J, with 12 bases in between. This CDR3 has 14 amino acids. The DNA for the CDR3 is TGTGCCAGCCTTGTAAAGGGGAGCACAGATACGCAGTATTTT. Protein product: CASLVKGSTDTQYF.

This sequence joins TRBV15 and TRBJ2-1; D gene unclear. The ends were cut back, 5 bases at V and 4 bases at J, with 12 bases in the middle. The germline V gene encodes CDR1 LNHNV and CDR2 YYDKDF (reference sequence). The length of the CDR3 is 14 residues. The CDR3 here is CATSPPSEYNEQFF. CDR3 sequence (DNA): TGTGCCACCAGCCCGCCGTCCGAGTACAATGAGCAGTTCTTC.

This clone was seen once. The chain is built from TRBV4-1 and TRBJ1-3; 7 nucleotides agree with TRBD1. Germline trimming cut 1 base from V and 9 bases from J; bases unmatched to any gene: 15. CDR1 and CDR2 (germline): MGHRA, YSYEKL. This CDR3 spans 17 amino acids. DNA for the CDR3: TGCGCCAGCAGCCAAGGAGGAGACAGGGTAAACCGAATCACCATATATTTT. Encoded protein: CASSQGGDRVNRITIYF.

The rearrangement links TRBV7-8 to TRBJ2-1; D may be TRBD1 or TRBD2 (5 bases each). The CDR3 has 16 amino acids. Germline V gene data show CDR1 as SGHVS and CDR2 as FQNEAQ. V was cut by 5 bases and J by 8 bases, with 22 bases left in between. CDR3 sequence: CASSPTLPGPIHEQFF. CDR3 nucleotides: TGTGCCAGCAGCCCAACTCTTCCGGGACCAATCCATGAGCAGTTCTTC. The variable domain in full, completed from reference TRBV7-8 and TRBJ2-1, reads GAGVSQSPRYKVAKRGQDVALRCDPISGHVSLFWYQQALGQGPEFLTYFQNEAQLDKSGLPSDRFFAERPEGSVSTLKIQRTQQEDSAVYLCASSPTLPGPIHEQFFGPGTRLTVL.

The chain recombines TRBV7-2 with TRBJ2-3, with 9 bases matching TRBD2. V lost 6 bases and J lost 3; bases outside the gene matches: 7. In germline, CDR1 is SGHTA, CDR2 FQGNSA. The CDR3 totals 15 residues. The CDR3 nucleotides read TGTGCCAGCAGAGGTAGCGGGAGAACGACAGATACGCAGTATTTT. Amino acids: CASRGSGRTTDTQYF.

The chain uses TRBV10-3 and TRBJ2-2; D tentatively fits TRBD1 or TRBD2 (5 bases each). The CDR3 sequence is 15 residues long. V gave up 2 bases and J gave up 8 bases, with 15 bases separating them. Germline-derived CDR1 and CDR2 are ENHRY and SYGVKD. The CDR3 here is CAISEGTELQGELFF. CDR3 bases: TGTGCCATCAGTGAGGGGACGGAGCTTCAGGGGGAGCTGTTTTTT.

The V call is TRBV10-3, the J call TRBJ2-2, with TRBD1 matching over 7 bases. The CDR3 spans 15 residues. The V gene's germline CDR1 is ENHRY and CDR2 SYGVKD. V trimming: 3 bases; J trimming: 1 base; junction bases outside the gene matches: 2. The CDR3 region is CAISEGTVNTGELFF. CDR3 nucleotide sequence: TGTGCCATCAGTGAAGGGACAGTGAACACCGGGGAGCTGTTTTTT.

This chain uses TRBV19 with TRBJ2-1; 8 nucleotides align to TRBD1. This CDR3 has 15 residues. Losses at the gene ends were 10 bases for V and 7 bases for J; bases not matched to a gene: 15. CDR1 and CDR2 (germline): LNHDA, SQIVND (reference sequence). This CDR3 reads CATTLGQGRSNEQFF. The CDR3 coding sequence is TGTGCCACAACCCTCGGACAGGGCCGGAGTAATGAGCAGTTCTTC.